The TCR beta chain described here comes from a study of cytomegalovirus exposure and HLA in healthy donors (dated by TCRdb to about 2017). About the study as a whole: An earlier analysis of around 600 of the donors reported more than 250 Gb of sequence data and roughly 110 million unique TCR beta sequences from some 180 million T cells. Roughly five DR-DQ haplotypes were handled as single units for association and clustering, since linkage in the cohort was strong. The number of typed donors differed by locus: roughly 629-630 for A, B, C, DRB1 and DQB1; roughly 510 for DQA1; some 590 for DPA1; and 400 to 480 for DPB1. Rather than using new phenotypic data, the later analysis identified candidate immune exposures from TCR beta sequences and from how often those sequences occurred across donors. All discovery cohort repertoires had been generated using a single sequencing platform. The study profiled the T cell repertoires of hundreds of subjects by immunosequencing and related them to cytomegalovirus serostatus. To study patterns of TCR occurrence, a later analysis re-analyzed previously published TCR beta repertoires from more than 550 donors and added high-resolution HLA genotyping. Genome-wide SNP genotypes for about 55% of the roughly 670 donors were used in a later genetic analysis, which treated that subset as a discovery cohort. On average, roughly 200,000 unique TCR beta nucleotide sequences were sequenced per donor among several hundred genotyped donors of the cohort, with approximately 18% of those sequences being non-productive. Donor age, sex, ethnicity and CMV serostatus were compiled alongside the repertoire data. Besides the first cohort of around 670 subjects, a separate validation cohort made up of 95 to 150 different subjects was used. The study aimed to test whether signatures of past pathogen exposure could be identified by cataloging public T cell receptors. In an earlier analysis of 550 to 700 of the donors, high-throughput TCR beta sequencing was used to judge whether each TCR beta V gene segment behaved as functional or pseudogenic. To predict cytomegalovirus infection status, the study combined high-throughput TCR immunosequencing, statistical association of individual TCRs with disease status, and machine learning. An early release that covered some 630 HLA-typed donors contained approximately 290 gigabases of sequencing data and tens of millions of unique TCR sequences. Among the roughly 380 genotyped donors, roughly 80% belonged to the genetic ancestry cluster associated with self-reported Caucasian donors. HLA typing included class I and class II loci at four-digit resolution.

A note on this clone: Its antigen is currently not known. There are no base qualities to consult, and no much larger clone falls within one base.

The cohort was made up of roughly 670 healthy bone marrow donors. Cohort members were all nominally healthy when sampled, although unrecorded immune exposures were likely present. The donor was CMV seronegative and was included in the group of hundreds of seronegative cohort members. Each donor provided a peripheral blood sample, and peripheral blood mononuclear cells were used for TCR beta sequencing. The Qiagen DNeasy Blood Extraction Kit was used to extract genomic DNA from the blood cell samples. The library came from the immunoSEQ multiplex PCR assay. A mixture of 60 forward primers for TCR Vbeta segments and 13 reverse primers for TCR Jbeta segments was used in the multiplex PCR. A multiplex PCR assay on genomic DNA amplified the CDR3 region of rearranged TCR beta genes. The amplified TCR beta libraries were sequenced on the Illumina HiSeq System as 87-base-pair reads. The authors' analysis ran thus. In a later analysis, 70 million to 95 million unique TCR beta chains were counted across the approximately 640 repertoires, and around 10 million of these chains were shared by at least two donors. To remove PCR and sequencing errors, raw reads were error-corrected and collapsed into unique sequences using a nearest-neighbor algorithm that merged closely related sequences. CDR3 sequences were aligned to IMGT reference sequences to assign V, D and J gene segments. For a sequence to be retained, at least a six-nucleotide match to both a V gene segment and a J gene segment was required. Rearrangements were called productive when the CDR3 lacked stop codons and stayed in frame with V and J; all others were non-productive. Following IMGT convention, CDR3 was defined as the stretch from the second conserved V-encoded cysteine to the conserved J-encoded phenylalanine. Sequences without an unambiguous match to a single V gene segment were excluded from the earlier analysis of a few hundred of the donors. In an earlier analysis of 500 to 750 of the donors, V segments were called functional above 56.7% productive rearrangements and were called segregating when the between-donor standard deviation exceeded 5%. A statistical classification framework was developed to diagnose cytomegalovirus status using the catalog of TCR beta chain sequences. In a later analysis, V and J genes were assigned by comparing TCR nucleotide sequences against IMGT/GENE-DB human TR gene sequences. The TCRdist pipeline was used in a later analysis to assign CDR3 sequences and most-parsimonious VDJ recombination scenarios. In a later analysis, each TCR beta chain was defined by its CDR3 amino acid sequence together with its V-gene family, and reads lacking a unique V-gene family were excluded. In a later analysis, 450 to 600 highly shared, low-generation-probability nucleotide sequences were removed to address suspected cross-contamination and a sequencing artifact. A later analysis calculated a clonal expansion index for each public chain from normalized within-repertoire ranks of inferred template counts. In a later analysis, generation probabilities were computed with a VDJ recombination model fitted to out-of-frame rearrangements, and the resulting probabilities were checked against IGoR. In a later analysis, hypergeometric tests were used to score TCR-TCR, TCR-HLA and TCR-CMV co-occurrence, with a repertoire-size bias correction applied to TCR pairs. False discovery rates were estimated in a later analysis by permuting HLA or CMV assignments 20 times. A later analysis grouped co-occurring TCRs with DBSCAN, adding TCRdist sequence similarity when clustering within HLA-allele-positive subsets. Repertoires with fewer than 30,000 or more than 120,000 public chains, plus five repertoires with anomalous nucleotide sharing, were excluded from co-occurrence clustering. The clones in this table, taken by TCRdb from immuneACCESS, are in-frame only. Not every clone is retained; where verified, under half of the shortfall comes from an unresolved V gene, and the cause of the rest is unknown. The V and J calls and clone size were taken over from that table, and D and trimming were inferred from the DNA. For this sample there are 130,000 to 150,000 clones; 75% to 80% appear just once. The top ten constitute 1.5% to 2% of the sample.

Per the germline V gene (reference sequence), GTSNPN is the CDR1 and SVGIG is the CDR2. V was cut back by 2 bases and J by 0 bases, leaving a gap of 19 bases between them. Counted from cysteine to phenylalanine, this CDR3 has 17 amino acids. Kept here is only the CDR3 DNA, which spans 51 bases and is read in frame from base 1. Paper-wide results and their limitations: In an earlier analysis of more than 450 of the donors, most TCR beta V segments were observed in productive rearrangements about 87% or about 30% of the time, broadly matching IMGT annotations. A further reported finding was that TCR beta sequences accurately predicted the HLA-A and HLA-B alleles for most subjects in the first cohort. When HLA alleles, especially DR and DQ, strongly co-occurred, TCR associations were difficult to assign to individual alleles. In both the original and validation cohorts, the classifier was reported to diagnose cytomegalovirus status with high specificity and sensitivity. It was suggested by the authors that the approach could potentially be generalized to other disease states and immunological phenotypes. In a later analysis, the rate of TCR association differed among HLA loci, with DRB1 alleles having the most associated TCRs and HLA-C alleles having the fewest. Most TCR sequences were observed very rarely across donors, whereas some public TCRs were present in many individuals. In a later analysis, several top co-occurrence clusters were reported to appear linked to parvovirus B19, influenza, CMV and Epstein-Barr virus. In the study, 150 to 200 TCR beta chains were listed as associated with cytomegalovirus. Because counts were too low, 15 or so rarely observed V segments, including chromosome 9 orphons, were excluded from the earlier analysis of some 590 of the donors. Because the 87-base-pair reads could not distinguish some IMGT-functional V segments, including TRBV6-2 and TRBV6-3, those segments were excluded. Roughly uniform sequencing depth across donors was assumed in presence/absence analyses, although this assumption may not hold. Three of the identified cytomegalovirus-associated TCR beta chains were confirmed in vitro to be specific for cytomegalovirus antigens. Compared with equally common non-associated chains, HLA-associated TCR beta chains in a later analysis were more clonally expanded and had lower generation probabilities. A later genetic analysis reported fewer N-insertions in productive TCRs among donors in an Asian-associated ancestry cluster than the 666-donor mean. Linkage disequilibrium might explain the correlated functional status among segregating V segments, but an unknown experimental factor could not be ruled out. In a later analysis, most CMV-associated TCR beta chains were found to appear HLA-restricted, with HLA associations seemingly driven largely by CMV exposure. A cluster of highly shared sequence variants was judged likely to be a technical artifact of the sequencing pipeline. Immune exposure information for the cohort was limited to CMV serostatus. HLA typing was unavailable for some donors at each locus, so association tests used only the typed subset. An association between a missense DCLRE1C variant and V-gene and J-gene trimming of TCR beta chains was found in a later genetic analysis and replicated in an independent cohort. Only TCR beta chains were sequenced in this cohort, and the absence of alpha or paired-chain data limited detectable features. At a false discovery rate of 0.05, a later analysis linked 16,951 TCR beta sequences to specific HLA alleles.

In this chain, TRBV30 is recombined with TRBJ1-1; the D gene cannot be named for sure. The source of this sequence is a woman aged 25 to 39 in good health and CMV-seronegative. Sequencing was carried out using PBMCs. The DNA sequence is TGTGCCTGGAGTAACTGGATTAAGGCTAGAATGAACACTGAAGCTTTCTTT. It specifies CAWSNWIKARMNTEAFF.